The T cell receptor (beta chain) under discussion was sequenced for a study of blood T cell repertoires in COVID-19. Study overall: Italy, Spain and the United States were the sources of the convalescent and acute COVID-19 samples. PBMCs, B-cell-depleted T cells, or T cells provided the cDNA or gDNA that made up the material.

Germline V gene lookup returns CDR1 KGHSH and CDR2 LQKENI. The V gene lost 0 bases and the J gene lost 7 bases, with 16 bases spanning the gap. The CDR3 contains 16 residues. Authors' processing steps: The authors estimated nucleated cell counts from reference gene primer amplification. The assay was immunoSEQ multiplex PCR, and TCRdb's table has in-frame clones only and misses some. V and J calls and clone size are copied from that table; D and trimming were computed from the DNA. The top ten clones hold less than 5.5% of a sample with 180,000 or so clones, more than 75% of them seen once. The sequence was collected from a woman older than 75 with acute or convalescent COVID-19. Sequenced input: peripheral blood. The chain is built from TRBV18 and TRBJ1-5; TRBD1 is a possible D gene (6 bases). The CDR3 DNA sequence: TGTGCCAGCTCACCACCGGGGGGGGCGGGTATCCAGCCCCAGCATTTT. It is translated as CASSPPGGAGIQPQHF.